This is a list of T cell receptor beta chains from one sample in a study of cytomegalovirus exposure and HLA in healthy donors. TCRdb's copy holds only in-frame clones and misses some; the assay was immunoSEQ multiplex PCR. The sample includes about 170,000 clones, around three quarters of them seen just once. Sequencing used PBMCs. The receptors here all came from a woman aged 25-40 years in good health and CMV-seropositive. The CDR3 runs from the conserved cysteine through the conserved F or W. A D gene is named only where the DNA matches it firmly. The size entry is marked missing in some rows and otherwise reads once, few, many or a size class.

j_call	d_call	cdr3_length	clone_size	v_call	cdr3_aa	cdr3_nt
TRBJ1-1	NA	14	few	TRBV19	CASSTFRVDTEAFF	TGTGCCAGTAGCACCTTCAGGGTTGATACTGAAGCTTTCTTT
TRBJ1-4	TRBD1	15	NA	TRBV5-4	CASSLDATGEEKLFF	TGTGCCAGCAGCTTGGACGCGACAGGGGAGGAAAAACTGTTTTTT
TRBJ2-1	NA	13	NA	TRBV10-3	CAISELTYNEQFF	TGTGCCATCAGTGAGCTAACCTACAATGAGCAGTTCTTC
TRBJ2-1	TRBD1	15	NA	TRBV27	CASSLYRGNYNEQFF	TGTGCCAGCAGTTTATACAGGGGGAACTACAATGAGCAGTTCTTC
TRBJ1-3	TRBD1	14	NA	TRBV6-5	CASTRGAKENTIYF	TGTGCCAGCACCAGGGGGGCCAAAGAAAACACCATATATTTT
TRBJ2-7	NA	12	NA	TRBV7-2	CASSIQRSEQYF	TGTGCCAGCAGCATCCAGCGGAGCGAGCAGTACTTC
TRBJ2-7	NA	12	NA	TRBV6-5	CARTAIYYEQYF	TGTGCCCGAACCGCCATCTACTACGAGCAGTACTTC
TRBJ1-5	NA	12	NA	TRBV6-1	CASNRGNQPQHF	TGTGCCAGCAATCGTGGCAATCAGCCCCAGCATTTT
TRBJ1-4	NA	12	NA	TRBV7-9	CAIGATNEKLFF	TGTGCCATCGGGGCAACTAATGAAAAACTGTTTTTT
TRBJ1-2	NA	14	once	TRBV7-2	CASSPRQFSYGYTF	TGTGCCAGCAGCCCCCGACAATTTTCCTATGGCTACACCTTC
TRBJ2-7	TRBD2	15	NA	TRBV4-1	CASSPRGGGVGEQYF	TGCGCCAGCAGCCCCCGGGGCGGGGGGGTCGGCGAGCAGTACTTC
TRBJ2-7	NA	12	NA	TRBV11-2	CASSFQGWEQYF	TGTGCCAGCAGCTTCCAGGGCTGGGAGCAGTACTTC
TRBJ1-2	TRBD1	14	NA	TRBV5-4	CASSFQQGAGGYTF	TGTGCCAGCAGCTTTCAACAGGGGGCAGGGGGCTACACCTTC
TRBJ2-1	TRBD1	17	NA	TRBV27	CASSFLSGQDPYNEQFF	TGTGCCAGCAGTTTCTTATCGGGACAGGACCCCTACAATGAGCAGTTCTTC
TRBJ1-2	TRBD1	11	NA	TRBV6-1	CASPTGNGYTF	TGTGCCAGCCCGACAGGGAATGGCTACACCTTC
TRBJ2-7	TRBD1	12	NA	TRBV5-1	CASRLTGDEQYF	TGCGCCAGCAGACTGACAGGGGACGAGCAGTACTTC
TRBJ2-5	TRBD2	18	few	TRBV7-8	CASSIGTSGGVIMETQYF	TGTGCCAGCAGCATCGGGACTAGCGGGGGGGTAATTATGGAGACCCAGTACTTC
TRBJ2-7	NA	13	NA	TRBV6-6	CASSSLSPYEQYF	TGTGCCAGCAGTTCTCTAAGCCCCTACGAGCAGTACTTC
TRBJ1-4	NA	14	NA	TRBV2	CASIKGVTKEKLFF	TGTGCCAGCATCAAGGGGGTTACAAAAGAAAAACTGTTTTTT